These T cell receptor beta chains were read from a single sample in a study of OX40 agonist ivuxolimab in advanced cancers. Method: immunoSEQ multiplex PCR; TCRdb's copy keeps in-frame clones and lacks some. The profile shows 40,000 to 45,000 clones, around 93% of them singletons. Sequenced here: CD4+ or CD8+ T cells sorted from blood, sampled in a trial of the OX40 agonist ivuxolimab. The receptors derive from an adult with an advanced solid tumor such as melanoma, head and neck, liver or kidney cancer. Both conserved end residues are part of each CDR3. The D gene is left open where the match is weak. Rows give clone size only sometimes, using once, few, many, or a class for an expanded clone.

clone size: -
J gene: TRBJ2-7
D gene: TRBD2
V gene: TRBV5-1
CDR3 DNA: TGCGCCAGCAGCTTGGGCACTAGCGAGTACGAGCAGTACTTC
CDR3 protein: CASSLGTSEYEQYF

clone size: -
J gene: TRBJ1-2
D gene: TRBD1
V gene: TRBV6-5
CDR3 DNA: TGTGCCAGCAGCTCGGCCAGGGGGGACTATGGCTACACCTTC
CDR3 protein: CASSSARGDYGYTF

clone size: -
J gene: TRBJ2-7
D gene: TRBD1
V gene: TRBV13
CDR3 DNA: TGTGCCAGCAGCCCCGGACAGGTTTCCTACGAGCAGTACTTC
CDR3 protein: CASSPGQVSYEQYF

clone size: -
J gene: TRBJ2-1
D gene: TRBD2
V gene: TRBV30
CDR3 DNA: TGTGCCTGGAGTGTACTTACTAGCGGGAGGGCATTTGAGCAGTTCTTC
CDR3 protein: CAWSVLTSGRAFEQFF

clone size: -
J gene: TRBJ2-7
D gene: TRBD2
V gene: TRBV27
CDR3 DNA: TGTGCCAGCAGTTATAGCGGGCCCAGCTCCTACGAGCAGTACTTC
CDR3 protein: CASSYSGPSSYEQYF

clone size: -
J gene: TRBJ2-3
D gene: -
V gene: TRBV9
CDR3 DNA: TGTGCCAGCAGCGCTCCTAGCGCTATGGCAGATACGCAGTATTTT
CDR3 protein: CASSAPSAMADTQYF

clone size: -
J gene: TRBJ2-7
D gene: -
V gene: TRBV5-4
CDR3 DNA: TGTGCCAGCAGCTTGCGGTTACCTACCGACGAGCAGTACTTC
CDR3 protein: CASSLRLPTDEQYF

clone size: once
J gene: TRBJ1-2
D gene: -
V gene: TRBV28
CDR3 DNA: TGTGCCAGCAGTTTATATGCAGGGGTGGACTATGGCTACACCTTC
CDR3 protein: CASSLYAGVDYGYTF